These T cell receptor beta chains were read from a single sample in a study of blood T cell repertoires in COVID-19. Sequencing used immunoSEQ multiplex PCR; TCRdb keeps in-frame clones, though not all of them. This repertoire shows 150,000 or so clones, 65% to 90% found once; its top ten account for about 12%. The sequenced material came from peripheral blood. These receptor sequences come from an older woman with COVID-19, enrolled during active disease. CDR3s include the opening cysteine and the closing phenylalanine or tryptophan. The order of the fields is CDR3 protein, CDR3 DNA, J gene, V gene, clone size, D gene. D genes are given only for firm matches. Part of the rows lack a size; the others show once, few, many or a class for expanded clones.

CDR3: CASSTQDIPATEAFF
DNA: TGTGCCAGCAGCACCCAGGACATCCCGGCCACTGAAGCTTTCTTT
J: TRBJ1-1
V: TRBV9
size: .
D: .

CDR3: CASSRGYGNQPQHF
DNA: TGTGCCAGTAGCAGGGGTTACGGCAATCAGCCCCAGCATTTT
J: TRBJ1-5
V: TRBV19
size: .
D: .

CDR3: CASSPLASSYNEQFF
DNA: TGCGCCAGCAGCCCACTAGCGAGCTCCTACAATGAGCAGTTCTTC
J: TRBJ2-1
V: TRBV5-1
size: .
D: TRBD2

CDR3: CASSSTRGGELSSF
DNA: TGTGCCAGCTCATCGACGAGGGGAGGGGAATTGAGCTCCTTC
J: TRBJ1-2
V: TRBV18
size: many
D: .

CDR3: CASSPLPGQRDTQYF
DNA: TGTGCCAGCTCACCGCTTCCGGGACAGAGGGATACGCAGTATTTT
J: TRBJ2-3
V: TRBV18
size: .
D: TRBD1

CDR3: CASSTSTDRNTEAFF
DNA: TGTGCCAGCAGCACCTCAACGGACAGAAACACTGAAGCTTTCTTT
J: TRBJ1-1
V: TRBV7-3
size: .
D: .

CDR3: CASSYTMNTEAFF
DNA: TGTGCCAGCAGTTACACGATGAACACTGAAGCTTTCTTT
J: TRBJ1-1
V: TRBV27
size: .
D: .

CDR3: CASSLARVSGDTQYF
DNA: TGTGCCAGCAGCTTGGCCAGGGTTAGTGGAGATACGCAGTATTTT
J: TRBJ2-3
V: TRBV5-5
size: .
D: .

CDR3: CASRNRGSTGELFF
DNA: TGTGCCAGCAGAAACAGGGGGAGCACCGGGGAGCTGTTTTTT
J: TRBJ2-2
V: TRBV27
size: .
D: TRBD1

CDR3: CASGLRDSHTEAFF
DNA: TGTGCTAGTGGTTTGCGGGACTCACACACTGAAGCTTTCTTT
J: TRBJ1-1
V: TRBV12-5
size: .
D: .

CDR3: CASSQGIHQGANTGELFF
DNA: TGTGCCAGCAGCCAAGGAATCCACCAGGGGGCGAACACCGGGGAGCTGTTTTTT
J: TRBJ2-2
V: TRBV3-1/TRBV3-2
size: .
D: TRBD1

CDR3: CASGVAGVADTQYF
DNA: TGTGCCAGCGGAGTAGCGGGGGTAGCTGATACGCAGTATTTT
J: TRBJ2-3
V: TRBV27
size: .
D: TRBD2

CDR3: CASSLKGTVGNTIYF
DNA: TGTGCCAGCAGCCTCAAAGGGACAGTTGGAAACACCATATATTTT
J: TRBJ1-3
V: TRBV3-1/TRBV3-2
size: .
D: TRBD1

CDR3: CASNGGTEAFF
DNA: TGTGCCAGCAACGGCGGCACTGAAGCTTTCTTT
J: TRBJ1-1
V: TRBV3-1/TRBV3-2
size: once
D: .

CDR3: CASSQWDSQGNTGELFF
DNA: TGCGCCAGCAGCCAATGGGACTCCCAAGGGAACACCGGGGAGCTGTTTTTT
J: TRBJ2-2
V: TRBV4-1
size: .
D: .

CDR3: CASSQDNRGNQPQHF
DNA: TGTGCCAGCAGCCAGGACAACAGGGGCAATCAGCCCCAGCATTTT
J: TRBJ1-5
V: TRBV3-1/TRBV3-2
size: .
D: .

CDR3: CASSLRLFNEKLFF
DNA: TGTGCCAGCAGTTTACGACTGTTCAATGAAAAACTGTTTTTT
J: TRBJ1-4
V: TRBV27
size: .
D: .

CDR3: CASSIRMNRERNQPQHF
DNA: TGTGCCAGTAGTATCCGAATGAACAGGGAGCGCAATCAGCCCCAGCATTTT
J: TRBJ1-5
V: TRBV19
size: .
D: .

CDR3: CASSLVGALNEKLFF
DNA: TGTGCCAGCAGCTTGGTGGGGGCACTTAATGAAAAACTGTTTTTT
J: TRBJ1-4
V: TRBV5-6
size: few
D: .

CDR3: CASSPTATTDTQYF
DNA: TGCGCCAGCAGCCCGACAGCGACCACAGATACGCAGTATTTT
J: TRBJ2-3
V: TRBV5-1
size: few
D: .

CDR3: CASSQGQNQHF
DNA: TGTGCCAGCAGCCAAGGACAGAACCAGCATTTT
J: TRBJ1-5
V: TRBV3-1/TRBV3-2
size: few
D: .

CDR3: CAAGDGHTEAFF
DNA: TGTGCAGCGGGGGACGGGCACACTGAAGCTTTCTTT
J: TRBJ1-1
V: TRBV6-5
size: few
D: .

CDR3: CASSEGVEGTEAFF
DNA: TGTGCCAGCAGTGAAGGAGTTGAGGGCACTGAAGCTTTCTTT
J: TRBJ1-1
V: TRBV6-4
size: .
D: .

CDR3: CASSSGQLYGYTF
DNA: TGCGCCAGCAGCTCGGGACAGCTATATGGCTACACCTTC
J: TRBJ1-2
V: TRBV5-1
size: once
D: TRBD1

CDR3: CASSQGPGGFQPQHF
DNA: TGTGCCAGCAGCCAAGGGCCGGGGGGCTTCCAGCCCCAGCATTTT
J: TRBJ1-5
V: TRBV3-1/TRBV3-2
size: .
D: .

CDR3: CASSYSRTGKTKNIQYF
DNA: TGTGCCAGCAGTTACTCGCGGACAGGGAAAACCAAAAACATTCAGTACTTC
J: TRBJ2-4
V: TRBV6-2/TRBV6-3
size: .
D: TRBD1

CDR3: CASSRKQGSVTEAFF
DNA: TGCGCCAGCAGCCGAAAACAGGGGAGCGTCACTGAAGCTTTCTTT
J: TRBJ1-1
V: TRBV5-1
size: .
D: TRBD1

CDR3: CASRRQGDTEAFF
DNA: TGTGCCAGCAGGAGACAGGGGGACACTGAAGCTTTCTTT
J: TRBJ1-1
V: TRBV3-1/TRBV3-2
size: .
D: TRBD1

CDR3: CASSLSGRGLNTEAFF
DNA: TGTGCCAGCAGCTTAAGTGGTCGAGGACTCAACACTGAAGCTTTCTTT
J: TRBJ1-1
V: TRBV7-2
size: .
D: .

CDR3: CASSFLRDPWSHNEQFF
DNA: TGTGCCAGCAGTTTCCTGCGGGACCCGTGGAGCCACAATGAGCAGTTCTTC
J: TRBJ2-1
V: TRBV27
size: .
D: .

CDR3: CASSSREQYF
DNA: TGTGCCAGCAGCTCCCGGGAGCAGTACTTC
J: TRBJ2-7
V: TRBV5-8
size: .
D: .

CDR3: CAWSDGKPGQPQHF
DNA: TGTGCCTGGAGCGACGGGAAACCGGGTCAGCCCCAGCATTTT
J: TRBJ1-5
V: TRBV30
size: .
D: .

CDR3: CASNLLTGNTEAFF
DNA: TGCGCCAGCAACCTACTAACAGGGAACACTGAAGCTTTCTTT
J: TRBJ1-1
V: TRBV5-1
size: .
D: .

CDR3: CASSHSDPQHF
DNA: TGTGCCAGCAGTCACAGTGATCCCCAGCATTTT
J: TRBJ1-5
V: TRBV6-5
size: .
D: .

CDR3: CASSLQGAGEQFF
DNA: TGTGCCAGCAGCTTACAGGGGGCAGGTGAGCAGTTCTTC
J: TRBJ2-1
V: TRBV7-2
size: .
D: TRBD1

CDR3: CASSIHVLGGGSKSDTDTQYF
DNA: TGTGCCAGTAGTATACACGTACTAGGGGGGGGGAGCAAGTCGGACACAGATACGCAGTATTTT
J: TRBJ2-3
V: TRBV19
size: few
D: .

CDR3: CASSLGAGATDTQYF
DNA: TGTGCCAGCAGCTTAGGAGCGGGAGCAACAGATACGCAGTATTTT
J: TRBJ2-3
V: TRBV11-3
size: .
D: TRBD2

CDR3: CASSEPLRGRDLQPQHF
DNA: TGCGCCAGCAGTGAGCCTTTAAGGGGCAGGGATTTACAGCCCCAGCATTTT
J: TRBJ1-5
V: TRBV10-1
size: once
D: .

CDR3: CASSLLRDGYTF
DNA: TGTGCCAGCAGTTTACTACGGGATGGCTACACCTTC
J: TRBJ1-2
V: TRBV12-3/TRBV12-4
size: few
D: .

CDR3: CASSTGTSGKYRNIQYF
DNA: TGCGCCAGCAGCACCGGGACTAGCGGGAAATATAGGAACATTCAGTACTTC
J: TRBJ2-4
V: TRBV5-1
size: .
D: TRBD2

CDR3: CASNNAGVYGYTF
DNA: TGTGCCAGCAATAACGCGGGGGTCTATGGCTACACCTTC
J: TRBJ1-2
V: TRBV6-5
size: .
D: .

CDR3: CASSGEQGRRETQYF
DNA: TGTGCCAGCAGTGGTGAACAGGGACGGAGAGAGACCCAGTACTTC
J: TRBJ2-5
V: TRBV2
size: once
D: .

CDR3: CASSLVGAYTF
DNA: TGTGCCAGCAGCTTGGTAGGGGCTTACACCTTC
J: TRBJ1-2
V: TRBV5-6
size: few
D: .

CDR3: CASSLRGYGYGYTF
DNA: TGTGCCAGCAGTTTAAGGGGTTATGGCTATGGCTACACCTTC
J: TRBJ1-2
V: TRBV27
size: .
D: .

CDR3: CASSLPRGLGLGEQFF
DNA: TGTGCCAGCAGTTTACCCAGGGGGCTTGGACTCGGTGAGCAGTTCTTC
J: TRBJ2-1
V: TRBV27
size: .
D: TRBD1

CDR3: CASSSGGSGSYEQYF
DNA: TGTGCCAGCAGCTCCGGGGGTAGCGGGAGCTACGAGCAGTACTTC
J: TRBJ2-7
V: TRBV13
size: .
D: TRBD2

CDR3: CSARDRGYTF
DNA: TGCAGTGCTAGAGATCGTGGCTACACCTTC
J: TRBJ1-2
V: TRBV20-1
size: .
D: .

CDR3: CAWSADYSNQPQHF
DNA: TGTGCCTGGAGCGCAGACTATAGCAATCAGCCCCAGCATTTT
J: TRBJ1-5
V: TRBV30
size: .
D: .

CDR3: CATSTTGGRTEAFF
DNA: TGTGCCACCAGCACCACAGGGGGCCGCACTGAAGCTTTCTTT
J: TRBJ1-1
V: TRBV15
size: .
D: TRBD1

CDR3: CASSQESRTGTDTQYF
DNA: TGTGCCAGCAGCCAAGAATCGAGAACGGGCACAGATACGCAGTATTTT
J: TRBJ2-3
V: TRBV3-1/TRBV3-2
size: .
D: .

CDR3: CASSPQEIQETQYF
DNA: TGTGCCAGCAGCCCCCAGGAAATACAAGAGACCCAGTACTTC
J: TRBJ2-5
V: TRBV3-1/TRBV3-2
size: .
D: .

CDR3: CASSIGGEANYGYTF
DNA: TGCGCCAGCTCGATCGGGGGGGAAGCTAACTATGGCTACACCTTC
J: TRBJ1-2
V: TRBV5-1
size: .
D: .

CDR3: CASSFNRGETQYF
DNA: TGTGCCAGCAGCTTTAATAGAGGAGAGACCCAGTACTTC
J: TRBJ2-5
V: TRBV7-3
size: .
D: .

CDR3: CASSLGGGTEAFF
DNA: TGTGCCAGCAGCTTGGGGGGGGGCACTGAAGCTTTCTTT
J: TRBJ1-1
V: TRBV5-5
size: .
D: .

CDR3: CASSPDRGEQYF
DNA: TGCGCCAGCAGCCCCGACCGGGGGGAGCAGTACTTC
J: TRBJ2-7
V: TRBV5-1
size: .
D: .

CDR3: CASGLGNTIYF
DNA: TGTGCCAGTGGGCTTGGAAACACCATATATTTT
J: TRBJ1-3
V: TRBV19
size: .
D: .

CDR3: CASSSNRDSPLHF
DNA: TGTGCCAGCAGTTCAAACAGGGATTCACCCCTCCACTTT
J: TRBJ1-6
V: TRBV11-3
size: .
D: .